A single T cell receptor (beta chain) is shown here with its context. Antigen unknown. The data derive from a study of Graves' ophthalmopathy and Graves' hyperthyroidism. The study, taken as a whole, reports: Blood contained most expanded thyroid clonotypes exceeding 0.001 frequency.

RNA transcripts served as template for amplifying TCR beta CDR3 sequences. First-round RT-PCR employed HTBI primers, with a second-round multiplex PCR after it. MiXCR was run by TCRdb on the multiplex PCR reads, yielding one entry per CDR3 protein. The repertoire holds over a million distinct CDR3 sequences, with about 35% as singletons. Symptoms, serum thyroxine and TRAb, thyroid ultrasound, and orbital computed tomography formed the diagnostic basis. With 2 bases clipped from V and 5 bases from J, the junction kept 7 bases outside the gene matches. This CDR3 has 16 amino acids. CDR1 is SEHNR and CDR2 is FQNEAQ in the germline V gene (reference sequence).

Specimen: peripheral blood or thyroid tissue (not recorded which). The sequence was collected from an adult man with Graves' hyperthyroidism. V gene TRBV7-9 combines with J gene TRBJ2-2, with 8 bases matching TRBD1. CDR3 in amino acids: CASSLPWTGSTGELFF. The CDR3 nucleotides are TGTGCCAGCAGCTTACCCTGGACAGGGTCGACCGGGGAGCTGTTTTTT.